This TCR beta chain was profiled in a study of blood T cell repertoires in COVID-19. The protocol was immunoSEQ multiplex PCR, while the TCRdb copy is restricted to in-frame clones and leaves out a portion. This table has 350,000 to 450,000 clones, about nine tenths appearing once. The germline V gene has CDR1 SGHTA and CDR2 FQGTGA. Trimming removed 2 bases from V and 7 bases from J, with 9 bases in between. The CDR3 loop spans 13 amino acids. This receptor was taken from a woman aged 35 to 49 who had been exposed to COVID-19. The sample taken for sequencing was PBMCs or T cells enriched from blood (not recorded which). This chain uses TRBV7-3 with TRBJ2-1, with D uncertain. CDR3 in amino acids: CASSLFAENEQFF. The CDR3 nucleotides read TGTGCCAGCAGCTTATTCGCAGAAAATGAGCAGTTCTTC.